Listed here are 23 T cell receptor beta chains from one sample, sequenced in a study of identical twins. Each CDR3 protein gets one entry after TCRdb re-called the 5' RACE reads with MiXCR. In the table there are approximately 470,000 distinct CDR3 sequences, around 14% of which are singletons. The same data also contributed to another study, on yellow fever vaccine responses in identical twins.

The specimen was CD4+ T cells sorted from blood. These receptors were collected from a woman younger than 30 in good health.

This clonotype occurred a few times. This chain joins TRBV6-5 and TRBJ2-1; D is unresolved. The ends were cut back, 2 bases at V and 4 bases at J, with 12 bases in the middle. This CDR3 comprises 15 residues. The germline CDR1 and CDR2 sequences are MNHEY and SVGAGI. CDR3 protein: CASSYMATTYNEQFF. CDR3 sequence (DNA): TGTGCCAGCAGTTACATGGCGACCACATACAATGAGCAGTTCTTC.

This chain links TRBV3-1 with TRBJ1-1; D may be TRBD1 (5 bases). The V and J ends lost 4 bases and 3 bases respectively, with 12 bases between them. This CDR3 comprises 14 residues. Germline V lookup: CDR1 LGHDT, CDR2 YNNKEL (reference sequence). CDR3 in amino acids: CASSPRGADTEAFF. The CDR3 DNA reads TGTGCCAGCAGCCCTAGAGGGGCCGACACTGAAGCTTTCTTT.

This clonotype was detected only a few times. The chain carries TRBV28 and TRBJ2-2, with D perhaps matching TRBD2 (7 bases). The CDR3 contains 15 residues. V dropped 6 bases and J dropped 7 bases, with 18 bases sitting between them. The germline V gene encodes CDR1 MDHEN and CDR2 SYDVKM. The CDR3: CASSSVGGAVGELFF. The CDR3 DNA is TGTGCCAGCAGCTCCGTAGGGGGGGCTGTCGGGGAGCTGTTTTTT.

The gene calls are TRBV3-1 and TRBJ2-2; the D gene is possibly TRBD1 (6 bases). V was pared by 4 bases and J by 6 bases, with 15 bases between. Germline-derived CDR1 and CDR2 are LGHDT and YNNKEL (reference sequence). The CDR3 loop spans 15 amino acids. The CDR3 spells CASSPRSGGAGELFF. In DNA form, the CDR3 reads TGTGCCAGCAGCCCTCGTTCTGGGGGCGCCGGGGAGCTGTTTTTT.

This sequence joins TRBV10-3 and TRBJ2-1, with 9 bases fitting TRBD1. Germline V gene lookup returns CDR1 ENHRY and CDR2 SYGVKD. The J segment lost 8 bases and the V segment lost 3 bases, leaving 11 bases of the junction unmatched. The CDR3 loop spans 16 amino acids. DNA of the CDR3: TGTGCCATCAGTGATCCCGGACAGGGGATTGGCGATGAGCAGTTCTTC. Protein product: CAISDPGQGIGDEQFF.

This clonotype turned up a few times. The chain couples TRBV7-2 to TRBJ1-1, with D possibly being TRBD1 (6 bases). The germline V and J ends were trimmed by 5 bases and 13 bases, with 26 bases remaining between them. There are 15 residues in the CDR3. CDR1 and CDR2 from the germline V gene are SGHTA and FQGNSA. This chain's CDR3 is CASSPPSMTGRPVFF. The CDR3 DNA reads as TGTGCCAGCAGCCCGCCCTCTATGACAGGACGCCCCGTTTTCTTT. The variable domain in full, with the rest retrieved from reference TRBV7-2 and TRBJ1-1, is GAGVSQSPSNKVTEKGKDVELRCDPISGHTALYWYRQSLGQGLEFLIYFQGNSAPDKSGLPSDRFSAERTGGSVSTLTIQRTQQEDSAVYLCASSPPSMTGRPVFFGQGTRLTVV.

This chain uses TRBV11-3 with TRBJ2-3, with 7 positions matching TRBD2. From germline, CDR1 is SGHNT and CDR2 YENEEA. V was pared by 2 bases and J by 1 base, with 6 bases of the junction left unmatched. This CDR3 spans 16 amino acids. The CDR3 nucleotides are TGTGCCAGCAGCTTATCGGGCGGGAGTGGCACAGATACGCAGTATTTT. Its translation: CASSLSGGSGTDTQYF.

The J gene is TRBJ2-1, the V gene TRBV3-1, with 11 bases aligning to TRBD2. V dropped 4 bases and J dropped 3; count of bases not matched to a gene: 11. The germline V gene has CDR1 LGHDT and CDR2 YNNKEL (reference sequence). The CDR3 contains 18 residues. The CDR3 region is CASSRKMLAGGLYNEQFF. In DNA form, the CDR3 reads TGTGCCAGCAGCCGGAAGATGCTAGCGGGGGGCCTCTACAATGAGCAGTTCTTC.

This chain connects TRBV20-1 to TRBJ2-6, with 7 bases fitting TRBD1. The CDR3 extends over 14 amino acids. Germline V gene lookup returns CDR1 DFQATT and CDR2 SNEGSKA (reference sequence). The trim removed 4 bases at V and 2 bases at J, leaving 2 bases unmatched. The CDR3 bases are TGCAGTGCTACCCAGGGGGCTGGGGCCAACGTCCTGACTTTC. This sequence encodes CSATQGAGANVLTF.

This sequence joins TRBV5-1 and TRBJ1-2, with 7 bases identical to TRBD1. The CDR3 covers 15 residues. Per the germline V gene, CDR1 is SGHRS and CDR2 is YFSETQ. Trimming cost V 0 bases and J 3 bases; bases outside gene matches: 5. This CDR3 reads CASSLVSGGDYGYTF. CDR3 coding DNA: TGCGCCAGCAGCTTGGTTTCAGGGGGAGACTATGGCTACACCTTC. The full variable domain, completed using reference TRBV5-1 and TRBJ1-2, is KAGVTQTPRYLIKTRGQQVTLSCSPISGHRSVSWYQQTPGQGLQFLFEYFSETQRNKGNFPGRFSGRQFSNSRSEMNVSTLELGDSALYLCASSLVSGGDYGYTFGSGTRLTVV.

The rearrangement links TRBV4-2 to TRBJ2-7, with 11 nucleotides matching TRBD2. In germline, CDR1 is LGHNA, CDR2 YNFKEQ. Trimming at V came to 0 bases and at J to 2 bases, leaving 6 bases not matched to a gene. CDR3 length equals 17 residues. CDR3 DNA sequence: TGTGCCAGCAGCCAAGACGGACTAGCGGGCCCAACCTACGAGCAGTACTTC. Translating it yields CASSQDGLAGPTYEQYF.

This clonotype has a handful of counts. V and J are TRBV29-1 and TRBJ2-2; weak D call: TRBD1 (6 bases). V was cut by 6 bases and J by 6 bases, with 14 bases left in between. Germline CDR1 SQVTM, CDR2 ANQGSEA. The CDR3 is made up of 13 amino acids. This CDR3 reads CSVGTSSAGELFF. CDR3 nucleotide sequence: TGCAGCGTCGGGACAAGTTCGGCCGGGGAGCTGTTTTTT.

For this clonotype: The junction departs from the called germline gene at one end, perhaps through a read error. The V call is TRBV7-7, the J call TRBJ2-5, with 11 bases aligning to TRBD2. The CDR3 extends over 16 amino acids. Germline assignment: CDR1 SSHAT and CDR2 FNYEAQ (reference sequence). The CDR3 DNA sequence: TGTGCTAGCAGCTTACTAGCGGGGGCCTCGGGGGAGACCCAGTACTTC. Amino acids: CASSLLAGASGETQYF.

The V gene is TRBV11-2, the J gene TRBJ2-3, with 11 bases matching TRBD1. This CDR3 region has 18 residues. Germline V gene sequence: CDR1 SGHAT, CDR2 FQNNGV. Trimming cost V 2 bases and J 1 base; bases outside gene matches: 8. The CDR3 bases are TGTGCCAGCAGCTTAAGGACAGGGGGCTACGGGGGCACAGATACGCAGTATTTT. It codes for CASSLRTGGYGGTDTQYF.

The rearrangement links TRBV20-1 to TRBJ2-3; D gene unclear. This CDR3 is built from 14 residues. Germline loops: CDR1 DFQATT, CDR2 SNEGSKA (reference sequence). The V gene lost 1 base and the J gene lost 5 bases, with 13 bases spanning the gap. The CDR3: CSARVLGIKDTQYF. CDR3 nucleotide sequence: TGCAGTGCTAGAGTTCTGGGGATCAAAGATACGCAGTATTTT.

This clonotype was detected a few times. The chain is built from TRBV29-1 and TRBJ2-5; 7 bases agree with TRBD2. The germline V gene has CDR1 SQVTM and CDR2 ANQGSEA. This CDR3 is 14 amino acids long. V dropped 1 base and J dropped 5; count of bases not matched to a gene: 7. The CDR3 protein is CSVEGGLTFETQYF. DNA of the CDR3: TGCAGCGTTGAAGGGGGACTAACTTTCGAGACCCAGTACTTC.

The chain is built from TRBV5-1 and TRBJ2-5; D unresolved. CDR1 and CDR2 from the germline V gene are SGHRS and YFSETQ. This CDR3 spans 13 amino acids. V lost 4 bases and J lost 5, with 12 bases in between. CDR3 nucleotides: TGCGCCAGCAGCACCTGGACCGGGGAGACCCAGTACTTC. Its protein product is CASSTWTGETQYF.

The chain carries TRBV28 and TRBJ1-1, with TRBD1 as a possible D gene (6 bases). The CDR3 contains 15 residues. V dropped 7 bases and J dropped 3 bases, with 18 bases sitting between them. Germline V gene lookup returns CDR1 MDHEN and CDR2 SYDVKM. The chain's CDR3 is CASTDSGVGDTEAFF. The CDR3 DNA reads TGTGCCAGCACTGACTCAGGGGTGGGAGACACTGAAGCTTTCTTT.

As concerns this clonotype: One end of the junction does not line up with germline, which may come from a read error. The CDR3 is CASSLGQGQPQHF. The CDR3 region has the DNA TGTGCTAGCAGCTTAGGACAGGGTCAGCCCCAGCATTTT. The chain carries TRBV7-7 and TRBJ1-5; 8 bases align to TRBD1. The CDR3 contains 13 residues. Germline CDR1 is SSHAT and CDR2 is FNYEAQ (reference sequence).

The chain links TRBV5-1 to TRBJ2-1, with 9 bases lining up with TRBD1. V was pared by 0 bases and J by 7 bases, with 5 bases of the junction left unmatched. Germline CDR1 SGHRS, CDR2 YFSETQ. This CDR3 region has 15 residues. The CDR3 DNA is TGCGCCAGCAGCTTGGGGGACAGGGAATGGAATGAGCAGTTCTTC. The encoded protein is CASSLGDREWNEQFF.

The CDR3 region has the DNA TGTGCCAGCAGCCTACCTAGCGGGAGGGCCAGAGCTAAAGAGACCCAGTACTTC. It codes for CASSLPSGRARAKETQYF. The genes are TRBV28 and TRBJ2-5; 12 bases align to TRBD2. CDR1 MDHEN and CDR2 SYDVKM come from the germline V gene. The CDR3 length is 18 residues. V was clipped by 6 bases and J by 3 bases; unmatched bases: 14.

The V gene is TRBV20-1, the J gene TRBJ2-1; maybe TRBD2 (6 bases). CDR1 and CDR2 from the germline V gene are DFQATT and SNEGSKA (reference sequence). This CDR3 is built from 13 residues. V lost 6 bases to trimming and J lost 5 bases, with 14 bases between them. In DNA, the CDR3 is TGCAGTGCCCTAGGACTACCGGACAATGAGCAGTTCTTC. It translates to CSALGLPDNEQFF.

This chain uses TRBV6-1 with TRBJ1-2; 8 bases line up with TRBD1. This CDR3 has 16 amino acids. Germline V gives CDR1 MNHNS, CDR2 SASEGT. The junction had 8 bases not matched to a gene; V was cut back by 5 bases and J by 0 bases. The CDR3 spells CASSRNRDRSNYGYTF. CDR3 nucleotides: TGTGCCAGCAGTCGGAACCGGGACAGGTCTAACTATGGCTACACCTTC.